This TCR beta chain was captured in a study of CD8 T cells in ankylosing spondylitis. Using its own MiXCR run on the 5' RACE reads, TCRdb lists one record per CDR3 protein. Here the sample spans more than 150,000 distinct CDR3 sequences, around a sixth being singletons. This clonotype was observed many times. V was clipped by 5 bases and J by 1 base, with 11 bases between them. The CDR3 is 13 amino acids. The germline V gene encodes CDR1 DFQATT and CDR2 SNEGSKA (reference sequence). The TCR originated in a male donor between 5 and 35 years old with ankylosing spondylitis or in good health (not recorded which). The material sequenced was blood, either unsorted or a sorted T cell fraction (not recorded which). J is TRBJ2-5 and V is TRBV20-1; D is uncertain. The CDR3 coding sequence is TGCAGTGCTGAAAGACTGGGCCAAGAGACCCAGTACTTC. Residues: CSAERLGQETQYF.